The next 14 T cell receptor beta chains were all read from a single sample in a study of cytomegalovirus exposure and HLA in healthy donors. Primers for the PCR totalled 60 Vbeta and 13 Jbeta. Here immunoSEQ multiplex PCR was the method, and the copy in TCRdb shows in-frame clones only, minus some. The sample consists of around 120,000 clones, more than 70% of them appearing once. Sequencing was done on a sample of PBMCs. The receptors derive from a man aged 50-59 years in good health and CMV-seronegative.

This clone was detected only a few times. The V gene is TRBV11-2, the J gene TRBJ1-6; D unclear. The CDR3 covers 16 residues. V was clipped by 0 bases and J by 2 bases, with 8 bases between them. Looked up from germline, CDR1 is SGHAT and CDR2 is FQNNGV. This CDR3 is CASSLDAGAYNSPLHF. The CDR3 DNA reads as TGTGCCAGCAGCTTAGATGCGGGCGCCTATAATTCACCCCTCCACTTT.

This clone was seen a few times. This chain uses TRBV28 with TRBJ2-3; TRBD1 matches at 7 bases. The V and J ends lost 6 bases and 0 bases, in that order; junction bases with no gene match: 9. Germline lookup yields CDR1 MDHEN and CDR2 SYDVKM. This CDR3 comprises 16 residues. The CDR3 region is CASRTSTGQSTDTQYF. CDR3 in DNA: TGTGCCAGCAGGACTTCGACAGGGCAAAGCACAGATACGCAGTATTTT.

The V and J genes are TRBV19 and TRBJ2-7, with 13 bases aligning to TRBD2. This CDR3 comprises 17 residues. Germline CDR1 and CDR2: LNHDA and SQIVND (reference sequence). V was pared by 3 bases and J by 1 base, with 6 bases of the junction left unmatched. The CDR3 here is CASSIPRLAGGSYEQYF. CDR3 in DNA: TGTGCCAGTAGTATCCCAAGACTAGCGGGAGGTTCCTACGAGCAGTACTTC.

The chain employs TRBV27 and TRBJ2-7; 9 bases map to TRBD1. V lost 5 bases, J lost 3 bases, and 8 bases stayed unmatched. The CDR3 sequence is 15 residues long. Looked up from germline, CDR1 is MNHEY and CDR2 is SMNVEV (reference sequence). The DNA for the CDR3 is TGTGCCAGCAGTCCTTTTGGGGGACAGGGCTACGAGCAGTACTTC. It is translated as CASSPFGGQGYEQYF.

The chain recombines TRBV19 with TRBJ2-7; D is possibly TRBD2 (7 bases). The V gene's germline CDR1 is LNHDA and CDR2 SQIVND (reference sequence). This CDR3 region has 15 residues. V was cut by 3 bases and J by 7 bases, with 19 bases left in between. The CDR3 DNA sequence: TGTGCCAGTAGTATCAGCCGAGCGGGACACGGGGAGCAGTACTTC. The encoded protein is CASSISRAGHGEQYF.

This clone was observed a single time. V usage is TRBV5-4 and J usage is TRBJ2-5; D is ambiguous. The V gene's germline CDR1 is SGHNT and CDR2 YYREEE (reference sequence). V was shortened by 0 bases and J by 1 base, with 7 bases between the two germline ends. The CDR3 runs to 14 residues. CDR3 DNA sequence: TGTGCCAGCAGCTTGGAGTCGGGCCAAGAGACCCAGTACTTC. Translated: CASSLESGQETQYF.

In nucleotides, the CDR3 is TGTGCCAGCAGCCAGACAGGGACCTACGAGCAGTACTTC. Protein sequence: CASSQTGTYEQYF. V and J are TRBV7-2 and TRBJ2-7, with TRBD1 matching over 7 bases. The germline gives CDR1 SGHTA, CDR2 FQGNSA. Germline trimming cut 5 bases from V and 2 bases from J; bases unmatched to any gene: 3. The CDR3 length is 13 residues.

V usage is TRBV25-1 and J usage is TRBJ2-7; the D gene is possibly TRBD1 (5 bases). CDR1 and CDR2 (germline): MGHDK, SYGVNS. The CDR3 covers 15 residues. Trimming left V 1 base short and J 5 bases short, with 15 bases between. The CDR3 coding sequence is TGTGCCAGCAGTGAATTTCGGCAGGTAGGGGACGAGCAGTACTTC. As protein: CASSEFRQVGDEQYF.

This chain connects TRBV5-1 to TRBJ2-2, with D possibly matching TRBD2 (5 bases). The germline CDR1 and CDR2 sequences are SGHRS and YFSETQ. This CDR3 is built from 15 residues. With 3 bases removed from V and 4 bases from J, the gap between germline ends came to 13 bases. Here the CDR3 reads CASSSAVAGTGELFF. The CDR3, as DNA: TGCGCCAGCAGCTCAGCGGTGGCGGGCACCGGGGAGCTGTTTTTT.

The chain is built from TRBV5-1 and TRBJ1-4; the D gene is possibly TRBD1 (6 bases). The germline CDR1 and CDR2 sequences are SGHRS and YFSETQ. Trimming left V 4 bases short and J 2 bases short, with 12 bases between. The CDR3 runs to 15 residues. The CDR3 nucleotides are TGCGCCAGCAGCCCGTTAACAGGGACTAATGAAAAACTGTTTTTT. It codes for CASSPLTGTNEKLFF.

The table lists this clone with a few counts. The chain carries TRBV4-2 and TRBJ2-1, with a possible D match to TRBD2 (5 bases). The length of the CDR3 is 15 residues. Trimming cost V 0 bases and J 8 bases, with 14 bases left between them. The germline CDR1 and CDR2 sequences are LGHNA and YNFKEQ. The CDR3 is CASSQDHGSIDEQFF. In nucleotides, the CDR3 is TGTGCCAGCAGCCAAGATCATGGGAGTATTGATGAGCAGTTCTTC.

This clone was found a few times. The CDR3 loop reads CASSQVTSGGRGDEQYF. The CDR3 nucleotides are TGCGCCAGCAGCCAAGTGACTAGCGGGGGCCGGGGGGACGAGCAGTACTTC. The chain is built from TRBV4-1 and TRBJ2-5, with 12 nucleotides matching TRBD2. The DNA end lines up better with TRBJ2-7; the J call may be wrong. CDR1 and CDR2 (germline): MGHRA, YSYEKL. CDR3 size: 17 residues.

This clone was counted once. This rearrangement joins TRBV4-3 to TRBJ1-6; D is unresolved. The germline gives CDR1 LGHNA, CDR2 YSLEER. The CDR3 runs 15 residues. V was shortened by 1 base and J by 10 bases, with 14 bases between the two germline ends. CDR3 region: CASSQVPASGSPLHF. The CDR3 nucleotides are TGCGCCAGCAGCCAAGTGCCGGCCTCCGGGTCACCCCTCCACTTT.

This rearrangement joins TRBV5-6 to TRBJ2-7, with 7 bases that match TRBD1. With 2 bases clipped from V and 2 bases from J, the junction kept 7 bases outside the gene matches. The CDR3 spans 15 residues. Germline CDR1 reads SGHDT; CDR2 reads YYEEEE. CDR3 residues: CASSLPGGPAYEQYF. The CDR3 DNA follows: TGTGCCAGCAGCTTACCAGGGGGACCGGCCTACGAGCAGTACTTC.